These 15 T cell receptor beta chains were all obtained from the same sample, sequenced in a study of cytomegalovirus exposure and HLA in healthy donors. The PCR made use of 60 Vbeta and 13 Jbeta primers. Clones were sequenced by immunoSEQ multiplex PCR, and TCRdb holds only the in-frame ones, with some missing. The data include approximately 140,000 clones; the top ten clones carry 2% to 2.5%. The specimen was PBMCs. Source of these receptors: a woman aged 18-35 years in good health and CMV-seronegative.

This sequence joins TRBV7-9 and TRBJ1-2, with TRBD1 identical over 7 bases. This CDR3 contains 13 residues. V lost 5 bases and J lost 5; bases outside the gene matches: 5. Germline loops: CDR1 SEHNR, CDR2 FQNEAQ (reference sequence). The CDR3 DNA reads as TGTGCCAGCAGCCCGGACAGGACTTATGGCTACACCTTC. It yields the protein CASSPDRTYGYTF.

The V gene is TRBV7-9, the J gene TRBJ1-3, with 12 bases that match TRBD1. CDR1 and CDR2 (germline): SEHNR, FQNEAQ (reference sequence). The CDR3 length is 16 residues. The trim removed 5 bases at V and 3 bases at J, leaving 5 bases unmatched. The chain's CDR3 is CASSHRDRGLGNTIYF. CDR3 coding DNA: TGTGCCAGCAGCCACCGGGACAGGGGGCTTGGAAACACCATATATTTT.

The chain links TRBV11-2 to TRBJ1-4, with D maybe TRBD1 (6 bases). Germline assignment: CDR1 SGHAT and CDR2 FQNNGV. Between the trimmed V and J ends, which lost 5 bases and 0 bases, there was a span of 10 bases. This CDR3 comprises 15 residues. CDR3 amino acids: CASSPRTATNEKLFF. DNA of the CDR3: TGTGCCAGCAGCCCCCGGACAGCAACTAATGAAAAACTGTTTTTT.

The rearrangement uses TRBV2 and TRBJ2-3; TRBD1 is a possible D gene (6 bases). CDR1 is SNHLY and CDR2 is FYNNEI in the germline V gene. The V end lost 5 bases, the J end lost 4 bases, and 16 bases lay between the germline ends. CDR3 length equals 15 residues. CDR3 sequence (DNA): TGTGCCAGCAGTTATCAGGGACACCTGGCAGATACGCAGTATTTT. Translation gives CASSYQGHLADTQYF.

The chain has TRBV5-1 and TRBJ2-1; the D gene is possibly TRBD2 (7 bases). Germline V CDR1 and CDR2: SGHRS, YFSETQ. This CDR3 comprises 16 residues. Trimming stripped 5 bases from V and 4 bases from J, with 19 bases between. CDR3 in DNA: TGCGCCAGCAGTCCCGGGTCGGGGGGCGGGTACAATGAGCAGTTCTTC. It yields the protein CASSPGSGGGYNEQFF.

The rearrangement joins TRBV19 to TRBJ2-6; the match to TRBD2 covers 11 bases. The CDR3 loop spans 21 amino acids. CDR1 LNHDA and CDR2 SQIVND come from the germline V gene (reference sequence). The V segment lost 0 bases and the J segment 4 bases; nucleotides outside the gene matches: 14. The CDR3 DNA is TGTGCCAGTAGTATAGATTGGGGGATAGCGGGAGGGCGAACAGGGGCCAACGTCCTGACTTTC. It is translated as CASSIDWGIAGGRTGANVLTF. The variable domain in full, with the rest retrieved from reference TRBV19 and TRBJ2-6, is DGGITQSPKYLFRKEGQNVTLSCEQNLNHDAMYWYRQDPGQGLRLIYYSQIVNDFQKGDIAEGYSVSREKKESFPLTVTSAQKNPTAFYLCASSIDWGIAGGRTGANVLTFGAGSRLTVL.

The chain has TRBV6-5 and TRBJ1-5, with 8 positions matching TRBD1. CDR1 and CDR2 (germline): MNHEY, SVGAGI. Trimming at V came to 2 bases and at J to 7 bases, leaving 4 bases not matched to a gene. The length of the CDR3 is 14 residues. CDR3 bases: TGTGCCAGCAGTTACGGGAGACAGGGGCAGCCCCAGCATTTT. This sequence encodes CASSYGRQGQPQHF.

This chain uses TRBV19 with TRBJ1-3; 7 positions match TRBD1. The CDR3 is 16 amino acids. Germline trimming cut 4 bases from V and 0 bases from J; bases unmatched to any gene: 6. In germline, CDR1 is LNHDA, CDR2 SQIVND (reference sequence). The CDR3 region is CASSTGQFFSGNTIYF. For the CDR3, the DNA is TGTGCCAGTAGTACGGGACAGTTCTTCTCTGGAAACACCATATATTTT. The full variable domain, in which reference TRBV19 and TRBJ1-3 provide the parts outside the CDR3, is DGGITQSPKYLFRKEGQNVTLSCEQNLNHDAMYWYRQDPGQGLRLIYYSQIVNDFQKGDIAEGYSVSREKKESFPLTVTSAQKNPTAFYLCASSTGQFFSGNTIYFGEGSWLTVV.

The chain is built from TRBV29-1 and TRBJ2-3; 9 nucleotides agree with TRBD2. J lost 0 bases, V lost 2 bases, and 3 bases had no gene match. Germline CDR1 SQVTM, CDR2 ANQGSEA. CDR3 length equals 15 residues. CDR3 in DNA: TGCAGCGTTGAATTTCTAGCGGGGAGCACAGATACGCAGTATTTT. Translated: CSVEFLAGSTDTQYF.

The chain recombines TRBV11-3 with TRBJ2-7, with 8 bases lining up with TRBD2. Per germline, CDR1 SGHNT and CDR2 YENEEA. The length of the CDR3 is 16 residues. The trim removed 3 bases at V and 3 bases at J, leaving 10 bases unmatched. This CDR3 reads CASSFIGLAGNYEQYF. The DNA of the CDR3 is TGTGCCAGCAGCTTTATAGGACTAGCCGGGAACTACGAGCAGTACTTC.

The chain combines TRBV18 with TRBJ2-5; no firm D call. Germline lookup yields CDR1 KGHSH and CDR2 LQKENI. CDR3 length: 11 amino acids. V lost 3 bases, J lost 4 bases, and 3 bases lay in between. The CDR3 region is CASSPGETQYF. CDR3 bases: TGTGCCAGCTCACCCGGAGAGACCCAGTACTTC. Supplemented by reference TRBV18 and TRBJ2-5, the full variable domain reads NAGVMQNPRHLVRRRGQEARLRCSPMKGHSHVYWYRQLPEEGLKFMVYLQKENIIDESGMPKERFSAEFPKEGPSILRIQQVVRGDSAAYFCASSPGETQYFGPGTRLLVL.

The gene calls are TRBV15 and TRBJ2-5; possibly TRBD2 for D (6 bases). The CDR3 is 14 amino acids. Trimming stripped 0 bases from V and 5 bases from J, with 10 bases between. Germline V gene data show CDR1 as LNHNV and CDR2 as YYDKDF (reference sequence). Here the CDR3 reads CATSRDRGTETQYF. The CDR3, as DNA: TGTGCCACCAGCAGAGACCGGGGGACGGAGACCCAGTACTTC.

DNA for the CDR3: TGTGCCAGCAGCTCCCCCGTGGACAGGGCCAATGGCTACACCTTC. This sequence encodes CASSSPVDRANGYTF. V gene TRBV13 combines with J gene TRBJ1-2; 8 bases line up with TRBD1. The junction had 10 bases not matched to a gene; V was cut back by 4 bases and J by 6 bases. Germline V lookup: CDR1 PRHDT, CDR2 FYEKMQ (reference sequence). The CDR3 extends over 15 amino acids.

CDR3 nucleotide sequence: TGTGCCAGCAGTGAGTTATACGAGCAGTACTTC. It encodes CASSELYEQYF. The chain couples TRBV2 to TRBJ2-5; D remains unclear. Matching the DNA end better, TRBJ2-7 makes the J call doubtful. Germline V lookup: CDR1 SNHLY, CDR2 FYNNEI. This CDR3 comprises 11 residues.

The V and J genes are TRBV18 and TRBJ2-7; 10 bases line up with TRBD2. The V gene's germline CDR1 is KGHSH and CDR2 LQKENI. Trimming at V came to 6 bases and at J to 0 bases, leaving 2 bases not matched to a gene. The length of the CDR3 is 14 residues. The CDR3 loop is CASSTSGNSYEQYV. The CDR3 coding sequence is TGTGCCAGCTCCACTAGCGGGAACTCCTACGAGCAGTACGTC.